A single sample gave rise to the 30 T cell receptor beta chains below, sequenced in a study of T cell clonotyping in hematopoietic cell transplantation. Some clones are missing from TCRdb's copy, which holds only in-frame ones; the method was immunoSEQ multiplex PCR. The sample yields about 10,000 clones, 87% seen once. The time point was: recipient sample about 28 days before transplant, after cytoreduction. This material consisted of peripheral blood mononuclear cells, taken before stem cell transplant. The receptors derive from an older woman with acute myeloid leukemia. Some clones in this sample may be carry-over from other donors' samples.

V and J are TRBV6-6 and TRBJ1-5; TRBD1 matches at 7 bases. J gave up 0 bases and V 9 bases, and 8 bases lay outside the gene matches. Germline values: CDR1 MNHNY, CDR2 SVGAGI (reference sequence). The CDR3 loop spans 15 amino acids. The DNA of the CDR3 is TGTGCCAGTAGACAGGGTGGTTATAGCAATCAGCCCCAGCATTTT. Translated, it gives CASRQGGYSNQPQHF.

This clone has a handful of counts. V gene TRBV7-9 combines with J gene TRBJ1-5; D gene ambiguous. Trimming removed 5 bases from V and 2 bases from J, with 16 bases in between. CDR3 length equals 16 residues. From germline, CDR1 is SEHNR and CDR2 FQNEAQ (reference sequence). In nucleotides, the CDR3 is TGTGCCAGCAGCCCTGAAGGGTACGGGGGCAATCAGCCCCAGCATTTT. Amino acids: CASSPEGYGGNQPQHF.

The chain couples TRBV19 to TRBJ2-1; 7 bases are a match to TRBD1. The CDR3 length is 16 residues. Germline values: CDR1 LNHDA, CDR2 SQIVND (reference sequence). Germline trimming cut 6 bases from V and 8 bases from J; bases unmatched to any gene: 16. Here the CDR3 DNA reads TGTGCCAGTAGCTTACAGGGGAGCCACTTGTACGATGAGCAGTTCTTC. This encodes CASSLQGSHLYDEQFF.

The chain recombines TRBV4-1 with TRBJ2-7; 9 positions match TRBD2. CDR3 length: 13 amino acids. CDR1 and CDR2 from the germline V gene are MGHRA and YSYEKL. V shed 4 bases and J 4 bases; nucleotides not matched to a gene: 2. The CDR3 nucleotides are TGCGCCAGCAGCCTCCTAGCGGGGTACGAGCAGTACTTC. Translated, it gives CASSLLAGYEQYF.

This clone was observed a single time. The genes are TRBV7-9 and TRBJ1-2; D is uncertain. The CDR3 sequence is 12 residues long. CDR1 SEHNR and CDR2 FQNEAQ come from the germline V gene (reference sequence). Trimming left V 1 base short and J 5 bases short, with 5 bases between. CDR3 region: CASSLDSYGYTF. CDR3 DNA sequence: TGTGCCAGCAGCTTAGACTCGTATGGCTACACCTTC.

CDR3 in amino acids: CASSWTGTGWGNQPQHF. CDR3 DNA: TGTGCCAGCAGCTGGACCGGGACAGGGTGGGGCAATCAGCCCCAGCATTTT. The chain uses TRBV5-8 and TRBJ1-5; 9 bases match TRBD1. V lost 3 bases and J lost 2; bases outside the gene matches: 9. Germline CDR1 and CDR2: SGHTS and YDEGEE. The CDR3 length is 17 residues.

The rearrangement links TRBV7-2 to TRBJ2-1, with 7 bases lining up with TRBD2. Germline values: CDR1 SGHTA, CDR2 FQGNSA. The CDR3 runs 15 residues. Trimming removed 0 bases from V and 8 bases from J; junction bases left unmatched: 7. CDR3 coding DNA: TGTGCCAGCAGCTTAGCGGGGGAGGGCCTTTATGAGCAGTTCTTC. Amino acids: CASSLAGEGLYEQFF.

The CDR3 bases are TGTGCCAGCAGCCAAGTAGTGGGCTTGGAAGGATTAGAAGCTTTCTTT. Translated, it gives CASSQVVGLEGLEAFF. The chain couples TRBV14 to TRBJ1-1, with no clear D. Germline CDR1 is SGHDN and CDR2 is FVKESK. This CDR3 has 16 residues. Trimming stripped 1 base from V and 8 bases from J, with 20 bases between.

This chain joins TRBV11-3 and TRBJ2-1; 7 bases fit TRBD2. Per germline, CDR1 SGHNT and CDR2 YENEEA. The CDR3 has 13 residues. V lost 0 bases to trimming and J lost 9 bases; unmatched junction nucleotides: 2. The chain's CDR3 is CASSLDGEGEQFF. CDR3 nucleotide sequence: TGTGCCAGCAGCTTAGATGGGGAGGGTGAGCAGTTCTTC.

The V and J genes are TRBV5-8 and TRBJ2-5; D perhaps matches TRBD2 (6 bases). V lost 2 bases to trimming and J lost 5 bases, with 13 bases between them. This CDR3 region has 14 residues. Germline V gene data show CDR1 as SGHTS and CDR2 as YDEGEE. CDR3: CASSFGSRLETQYF. The CDR3 bases are TGTGCCAGCAGCTTCGGGAGTAGGCTGGAGACCCAGTACTTC.

The chain has TRBV7-8 and TRBJ2-1; 10 bases align to TRBD2. Germline assignment: CDR1 SGHVS and CDR2 FQNEAQ. CDR3 length: 15 amino acids. J gave up 8 bases and V 1 base, and 5 bases lay outside the gene matches. The CDR3 here is CASSLVLAGFDEQFF. The CDR3, as DNA: TGTGCCAGCAGCTTAGTACTAGCGGGATTCGATGAGCAGTTCTTC.

The sample holds a few counts of this clone. The chain recombines TRBV5-8 with TRBJ1-2; 9 positions match TRBD1. This CDR3 spans 13 amino acids. Unmatched junction bases numbered 3, after V lost 5 bases and J lost 4 bases. CDR1 and CDR2 from the germline V gene are SGHTS and YDEGEE. The CDR3 DNA is TGTGCCAGCAGGGGGACAGGGTCCTATGGCTACACCTTC. Its translation: CASRGTGSYGYTF.

The genes are TRBV11-2 and TRBJ2-2; D not resolved. CDR3 length: 11 amino acids. Germline V gene data show CDR1 as SGHAT and CDR2 as FQNNGV. V was clipped by 4 bases and J by 5 bases, with 2 bases between them. The CDR3 DNA reads TGTGCCAGCAGCTCAACCGGGGAGCTGTTTTTT. This sequence encodes CASSSTGELFF.

This sequence joins TRBV4-3 and TRBJ1-1; TRBD1 might be the D (5 bases). The germline V and J ends were trimmed by 0 bases and 4 bases, with 6 bases remaining between them. CDR1 and CDR2 from the germline V gene are LGHNA and YSLEER. The CDR3 runs to 13 residues. CDR3 nucleotides: TGCGCCAGCAGCCAAGATAGGGGCACTGAAGCTTTCTTT. It translates to CASSQDRGTEAFF.

CDR3 DNA: TGTGCCTGGAGTCTGACAGGGTCTTGGCAGCCCCAGCATTTT. Its translation is CAWSLTGSWQPQHF. The chain links TRBV30 to TRBJ1-5; 7 positions match TRBD1. The CDR3 covers 14 residues. The germline CDR1 and CDR2 sequences are GTSNPN and SVGIG (reference sequence). V lost 2 bases and J lost 7; bases outside the gene matches: 8.

The chain uses TRBV7-9 and TRBJ2-1; D perhaps matches TRBD1 (6 bases). Trimming removed 1 base from V and 8 bases from J, with 27 bases in between. There are 19 residues in the CDR3. Germline loops: CDR1 SEHNR, CDR2 FQNEAQ (reference sequence). The DNA for the CDR3 is TGTGCCAGCAGCTTAGTTACCCTTCGACAGGCCGTGGTCGTCGATGAGCAGTTCTTC. Translated, it gives CASSLVTLRQAVVVDEQFF.

This rearrangement joins TRBV11-2 to TRBJ2-1; D not certain. The germline V and J ends were trimmed by 1 base and 5 bases, with 3 bases remaining between them. This CDR3 has 12 residues. Germline CDR1 SGHAT, CDR2 FQNNGV. CDR3 nucleotides: TGTGCCAGCAGCTTAGGAGACAATGAGCAGTTCTTC. Its protein is CASSLGDNEQFF.

The chain employs TRBV7-9 and TRBJ2-4; D remains ambiguous. CDR1 is SEHNR and CDR2 is FQNEAQ in the germline V gene (reference sequence). There are 14 residues in the CDR3. Trimming removed 0 bases from V and 0 bases from J, with 3 bases in between. CDR3 coding DNA: TGTGCCAGCAGCTTAGCGGAAGCCAAAAACATTCAGTACTTC. This gives the protein CASSLAEAKNIQYF.

This clone was recorded once. CDR3 DNA: TGTGCCAGCAGCTTGGGTGGGTTTGGCTACACCTTC. Amino acid sequence: CASSLGGFGYTF. The chain joins TRBV5-5 to TRBJ1-2; D is uncertain. Germline V gene lookup returns CDR1 SGHKS and CDR2 YYEKEE (reference sequence). Trimming stripped 0 bases from V and 7 bases from J, with 7 bases between. This CDR3 region has 12 residues.

This chain connects TRBV27 to TRBJ1-5, with 7 bases fitting TRBD1. From germline, CDR1 is MNHEY and CDR2 SMNVEV (reference sequence). CDR3 length: 14 residues. With V trimmed by 8 bases and J by 5 bases, 9 bases remained unmatched. CDR3 amino acids: CASSPEGAHQPQHF. CDR3 nucleotide sequence: TGTGCCAGCTCCCCGGAGGGGGCACATCAGCCCCAGCATTTT.

The chain carries TRBV11-3 and TRBJ2-1; possibly TRBD2 for D (6 bases). From germline, CDR1 is SGHNT and CDR2 YENEEA. The CDR3 consists of 18 residues. Trimming removed 0 bases from V and 0 bases from J, with 15 bases in between. The DNA of the CDR3 is TGTGCCAGCAGCTTAGATCAGGGAGGCTCTGCCTCCTACAATGAGCAGTTCTTC. Amino acids: CASSLDQGGSASYNEQFF.

This chain links TRBV7-8 with TRBJ2-5, with D possibly being TRBD1 (7 bases). The CDR3 has 15 residues. Germline lookup yields CDR1 SGHVS and CDR2 FQNEAQ. Trimming took 6 bases from V and 2 from J, leaving 16 bases between them. CDR3 loop: CASSNRQGGQETQYF. CDR3 sequence (DNA): TGTGCCAGCAGTAACCGACAGGGAGGTCAAGAGACCCAGTACTTC.

The V and J genes are TRBV21-1 and TRBJ2-5. TRBV21-1 is a pseudogene. The CDR3 consists of 14 residues. CDR3 sequence reads: CASSKSGTQETQYF. DNA for the CDR3: TGTGCCAGCAGCAAATCCGGGACGCAAGAGACCCAGTACTTC.

The gene calls are TRBV25-1 and TRBJ1-1; no definite D call. V lost 0 bases and J 6 bases, leaving 8 bases between the germline ends. This CDR3 is 13 amino acids long. Per the germline V gene, CDR1 is MGHDK and CDR2 is SYGVNS. The CDR3 loop reads CASSEYYLPEAFF. The CDR3 nucleotides are TGTGCCAGCAGTGAATATTACCTCCCTGAAGCTTTCTTT.

This chain connects TRBV5-4 to TRBJ1-1, with D maybe TRBD1 (6 bases). Trimming left V 3 bases short and J 4 bases short, with 19 bases between. Germline V gene data show CDR1 as SGHNT and CDR2 as YYREEE (reference sequence). The CDR3 totals 16 residues. CDR3 region: CASSSPGWGATTEAFF. The CDR3, as DNA: TGTGCCAGCAGCTCCCCGGGGTGGGGGGCTACCACTGAAGCTTTCTTT.

The chain is built from TRBV29-1 and TRBJ1-2, with 8 bases that match TRBD1. CDR1 is SQVTM, CDR2 ANQGSEA, per germline. V was clipped by 6 bases and J by 14 bases; unmatched bases: 14. This CDR3 spans 12 amino acids. CDR3 in amino acids: CSVIEDRDGVTF. Here the CDR3 DNA reads TGCAGCGTCATCGAGGACAGGGACGGGGTAACCTTC.

J is TRBJ1-2 and V is TRBV7-2; D is perhaps TRBD1 (6 bases). CDR1 is SGHTA, CDR2 FQGNSA, per germline. The CDR3 is 16 amino acids. V was cut by 4 bases and J by 5 bases, with 20 bases left in between. The CDR3 here is CASSSTSTTGGYGYTF. CDR3 nucleotide sequence: TGTGCCAGCAGCTCCACGAGCACGACAGGTGGATATGGCTACACCTTC.

This chain connects TRBV4-3 to TRBJ2-3, with D tentatively TRBD2 (6 bases). V was shortened by 4 bases and J by 5 bases, with 19 bases between the two germline ends. The CDR3 consists of 16 residues. Germline CDR1 is LGHNA and CDR2 is YSLEER. The CDR3: CASSPLLAGVGDTQYF. CDR3 bases: TGCGCCAGCAGCCCTCTACTAGCAGGAGTGGGAGATACGCAGTATTTT.

In DNA form, the CDR3 reads TGTGCCAGTAGGGGTAGCGGGAGGGGATCCGGGGAGCTGTTTTTT. Translation gives CASRGSGRGSGELFF. The chain carries TRBV19 and TRBJ2-2, with 11 bases fitting TRBD2. This CDR3 region has 15 residues. V lost 6 bases, J lost 6 bases, and 6 bases stayed unmatched. Germline CDR1 LNHDA, CDR2 SQIVND (reference sequence).

For this clone: One junction end disagrees with the germline gene, perhaps due to a read error. The chain links TRBV5-1 to TRBJ2-2; no firm D call. This CDR3 has 15 residues. Germline CDR1 SGHRS, CDR2 YFSETQ. CDR3 in amino acids: CASTLIGDVTGELFF. CDR3 in DNA: TGCGCCAGCACCTTGATAGGTGATGTCACCGGGGAGCTGTTTTTT.